The present TCR beta chain was sequenced within a study of beta chain features in type 1 diabetes (dated by TCRdb to 2017 to 2018). Turning to the overall study: Mean age, gender distribution, total cell number and subset yield did not differ between patients and healthy donors. A total of 90 million to 140 million sorted cells were examined across all samples, and RNA yield correlated strongly with the number of cells per subset. In the study, TCRB repertoires of sorted circulating CD4+ T cell subsets from recently diagnosed type 1 diabetes patients were compared with those of matched healthy donors. Regulatory and stem cell-like memory subsets were obtained from only 8 patients and about eight healthy donors, while naive and central memory subsets were obtained from all 30 or so donors. General findings and caveats noted by the study authors: Because cDNA rather than genomic DNA was sequenced, highly expressing activated cells could have been over-represented, although no difference in activation and CD3 levels was found between groups. In all four CD4+ subsets, TCRB CDR3 length was moderately but significantly shorter in type 1 diabetes patients. Naive, central memory and regulatory TCRB repertoires appeared more similar among patients than among healthy donors. PCR may preferentially amplify shorter templates, but because patient and control samples were amplified and corrected together, any resulting skew would affect both groups equally. HLA sub-analyses involved small numbers of individuals, so any influence of HLA type on TCRB rearrangement remained unresolved. At VDJ recombination sites, patients with type 1 diabetes made fewer insertions and deleted more nucleotides, a pattern implying thymic rearrangement abnormalities.

A single peripheral blood draw of about 116 mL on average was collected from each donor into heparinised tubes. A BD FACSAria II and a panel including CD45RO, CCR7, CD25, CD127, CD95 and CD27 were used to sort naive, central memory, regulatory and stem cell-like memory CD4+ T cells. A purity above 98% was achieved for all sorted populations. PBMCs were isolated immediately by Lymphoprep density gradient centrifugation and stained directly without culture. To minimize batch effects, samples were stained and sorted in pairs, one healthy donor with one patient per experiment. The entire amount of isolated RNA was reverse transcribed using the High Capacity cDNA Reverse Transcription Kit, so the sequenced TCRB transcripts were expressed ones. Deep immunoSEQ sequencing was applied to naive, central memory and regulatory T cell samples, giving an average of around 3.4 million total reads per sample. Sorted cells were lysed in RLT buffer and RNA was extracted with DNase-treated RNeasy Micro or Mini kits, depending on cell number. Each cell subset was processed on its own to prevent cross-contamination, while patient and healthy donor samples were processed together. TCRB sequences were amplified from cDNA with the immunoSEQ multiplex PCR, producing 87-bp fragments spanning the CDR3 region. Amplicons were sequenced on the Illumina HiSeq platform. Per the original workflow: PCR bias was computationally corrected using synthetic template baselines, reads within Hamming distance 2 were collapsed, and singletons that could not be merged were discarded. Reads were aligned against IMGT so that V, D and J genes, CDR3 length and insertions or deletions at six rearrangement sites could be assigned. Clonotype counts were normalized to sorted cell number within each subset before computing true diversity and Gini coefficients with the tcR R package. The overlap coefficient, calculated on TCRB nucleotide sequences, was used to measure repertoire sharing. As a proxy for the pre-selection repertoire, out-of-frame TCRB sequences from naive cells were analyzed. TCRdb mirrors the immuneACCESS table, restricted to in-frame sequences. Some clones are absent from its copies; in checked studies, under half trace to an unresolved V gene, and the reason for the others is unknown. V, J and clone size are those of that table, while D and trimming were read from the DNA. Recorded for this sample are under 300,000 clones; approximately 15% of them occurred a single time. The ten largest clonotypes hold almost 0.02% of the sample.

Worth noting for this clone: Its recognized antigen is unknown. No much larger clone exists at a distance of one base, and base qualities are not known.

Reading the germline V gene (reference sequence) gives CDR1 GTSNPN and CDR2 SVGIG. The CDR3, from cysteine to phenylalanine, totals 13 residues. Just CDR3 DNA is preserved here, 39 bases in frame from base 1. Between the V and J ends, shortened by 0 bases and 5 bases respectively, the junction contains 10 bases. The receptor comes from a man aged 30 to 45 with type 1 diabetes. Recombination connected TRBV30 to TRBJ2-5; TRBD1 is possibly the D segment (5 matching bases). Sample: naive CD4+ T cells from blood. The sample's cell subset or site, from its label and the paper: true naive CD4+ T cells. The base sequence is TGTGCCTGGAGTGTGGGCAGGGCGGAGACCCAGTACTTC. Its protein product is CAWSVGRAETQYF.